This entry concerns a single T cell receptor (beta chain). The repertoire was sequenced with immunoSEQ multiplex PCR; TCRdb's copy has only in-frame clones and lacks some. The sample has over 350,000 clones, 80% to 90% seen once; the top ten hold approximately 4.5%. This record belongs to a study of blood T cell repertoires in COVID-19. Germline V gene sequence: CDR1 LGHNT, CDR2 FRNRAP. This CDR3 has 14 amino acids. Between the trimmed V and J ends, which lost 4 bases and 5 bases, there was a span of 15 bases. Material for sequencing was peripheral blood. The receptor comes from a woman aged 25 to 39 with acute or convalescent COVID-19. The chain joins TRBV12-5 to TRBJ2-7; weak D call: TRBD1 (5 bases). The CDR3 here is CASGSPQGYHEQYF. CDR3 in DNA: TGTGCTAGTGGTTCGCCGCAGGGTTACCACGAGCAGTACTTC.